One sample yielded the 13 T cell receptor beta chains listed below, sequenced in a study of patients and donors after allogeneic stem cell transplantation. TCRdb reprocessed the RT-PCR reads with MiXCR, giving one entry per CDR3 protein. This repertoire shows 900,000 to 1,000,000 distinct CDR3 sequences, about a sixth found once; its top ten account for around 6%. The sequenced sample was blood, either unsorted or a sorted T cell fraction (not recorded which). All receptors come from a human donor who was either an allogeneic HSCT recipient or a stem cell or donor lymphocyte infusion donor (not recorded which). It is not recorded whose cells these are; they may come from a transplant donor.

CDR3 amino acids: CASSNSRGSSYNEQFF. As DNA, the CDR3 is TGTGCCAGCAGCAACAGCCGGGGGAGCTCCTACAATGAGCAGTTCTTC. This chain uses TRBV7-8 with TRBJ2-1, with D perhaps matching TRBD2 (6 bases). Germline V CDR1 and CDR2: SGHVS, FQNEAQ. Trimming removed 5 bases from V and 0 bases from J, with 14 bases in between. The CDR3 runs 16 residues.

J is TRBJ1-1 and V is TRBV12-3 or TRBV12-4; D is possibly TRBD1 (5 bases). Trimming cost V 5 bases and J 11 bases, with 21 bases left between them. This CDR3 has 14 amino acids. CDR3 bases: TGTGCCAGCAGTGCCGGGACCGACAAGGAAGGGGCTTTCTTT. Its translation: CASSAGTDKEGAFF.

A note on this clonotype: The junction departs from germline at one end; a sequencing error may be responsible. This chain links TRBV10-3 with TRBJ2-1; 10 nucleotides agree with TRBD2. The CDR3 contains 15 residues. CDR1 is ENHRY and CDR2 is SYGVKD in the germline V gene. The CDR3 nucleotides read TGCGCCATCAGTGAGCCGGCTAGCGGGAGCTATGAGCAGTTCTTC. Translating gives CAISEPASGSYEQFF.

The CDR3 reads CASRRRATGDNQPQHF. As DNA, the CDR3 is TGTGCCAGTAGACGGAGAGCGACAGGGGACAATCAGCCCCAGCATTTT. The chain recombines TRBV19 with TRBJ1-5, with 8 bases fitting TRBD1. This CDR3 contains 16 residues. V shed 6 bases, J shed 3 bases, and the junction held 10 bases outside the gene matches. CDR1 and CDR2 from the germline V gene are LNHDA and SQIVND (reference sequence).

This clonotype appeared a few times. CDR3 DNA sequence: TGTGCCAGCAGTTTCTGGCGGGCCCTGCACAATGAGCAGTTCTTC. This codes for CASSFWRALHNEQFF. The chain uses TRBV12-3 or TRBV12-4 and TRBJ2-1; perhaps TRBD2 as D (5 bases). Deletions cut 3 bases from V and 5 bases from J, with 14 bases between. CDR3 length equals 15 residues.

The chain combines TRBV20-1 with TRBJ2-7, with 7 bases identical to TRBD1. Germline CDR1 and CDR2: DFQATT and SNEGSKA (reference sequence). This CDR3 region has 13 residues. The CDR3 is CRWMGDRRSEQYF. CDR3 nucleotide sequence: TGCAGATGGATGGGGGACAGAAGGTCGGAGCAGTACTTC.

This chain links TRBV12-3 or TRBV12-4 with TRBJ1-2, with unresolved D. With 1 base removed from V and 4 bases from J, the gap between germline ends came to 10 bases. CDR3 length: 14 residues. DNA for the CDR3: TGTGCCAGCAGTTTAGAGGGAATGGGCTATGGCTACACCTTC. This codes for CASSLEGMGYGYTF.

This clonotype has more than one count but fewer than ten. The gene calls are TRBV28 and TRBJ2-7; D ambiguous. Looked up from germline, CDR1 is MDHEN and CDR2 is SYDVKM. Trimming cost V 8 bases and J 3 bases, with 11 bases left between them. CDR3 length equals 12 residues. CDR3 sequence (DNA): TGTGCCAGCGCTCAGCAGAGCTACGAGCAGTACTTC. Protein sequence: CASAQQSYEQYF.

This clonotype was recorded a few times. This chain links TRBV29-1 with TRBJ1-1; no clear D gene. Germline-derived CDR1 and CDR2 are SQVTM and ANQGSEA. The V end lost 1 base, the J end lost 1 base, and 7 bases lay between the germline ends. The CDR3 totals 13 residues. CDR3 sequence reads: CSVEGTQNTEAFF. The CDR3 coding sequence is TGCAGCGTTGAAGGTACCCAGAACACTGAAGCTTTCTTT.

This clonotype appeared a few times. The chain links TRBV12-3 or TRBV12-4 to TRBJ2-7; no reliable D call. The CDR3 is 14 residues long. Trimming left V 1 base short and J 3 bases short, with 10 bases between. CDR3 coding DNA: TGTGCCAGCAGTTTAGGTGTAGGGAACTACGAGCAGTACTTC. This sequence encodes CASSLGVGNYEQYF.

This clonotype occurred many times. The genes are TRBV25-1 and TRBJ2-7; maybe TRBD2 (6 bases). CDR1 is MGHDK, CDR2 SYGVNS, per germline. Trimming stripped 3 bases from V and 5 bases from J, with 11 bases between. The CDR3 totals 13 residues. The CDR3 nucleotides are TGTGCCAGCAGTGACTGGGGACTGAACGAGCAGTACTTC. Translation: CASSDWGLNEQYF.

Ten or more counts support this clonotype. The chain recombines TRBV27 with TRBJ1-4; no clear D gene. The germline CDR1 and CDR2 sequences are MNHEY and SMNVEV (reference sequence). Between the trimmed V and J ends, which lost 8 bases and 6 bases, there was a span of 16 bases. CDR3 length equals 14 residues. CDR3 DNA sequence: TGTGCCAGCTCCCTCTTACCTAATTATGAAAAACTGTTTTTT. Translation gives CASSLLPNYEKLFF.

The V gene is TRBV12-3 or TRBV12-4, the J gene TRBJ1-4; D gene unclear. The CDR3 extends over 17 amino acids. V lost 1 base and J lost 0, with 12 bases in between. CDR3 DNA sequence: TGTGCCAGCAGTTTAGGGAGCAGGCGTGCAACTAATGAAAAACTGTTTTTT. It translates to CASSLGSRRATNEKLFF.